This is a list of T cell receptor beta chains from one sample in a study of tumor and adjacent non-tumor tissue in lung cancer. Each CDR3 protein gets one entry after TCRdb re-called the multiplex PCR reads with MiXCR. The sample lists about 120,000 distinct CDR3 sequences; around three fifths were seen once. Sequenced: lung tumor tissue. The receptor set was obtained from a man aged 25-45 years with non-small cell lung cancer. Both conserved end residues are part of each CDR3. A D gene is named only where the DNA matches it firmly. Clone size is given for some rows only: seen once, a few or many times, or a class if the clone is expanded.

cdr3_nt: TGTGCCAGCAGCCGCGGGGCGCAAGATACGCTGTATTTT; cdr3_aa: CASSRGAQDTLYF; d_call: .; clone_size: .; j_call: TRBJ2-3; v_call: TRBV4-2
cdr3_nt: TGCGCCAGCAGCCAAGAGAGCGGGAGGATGAATGAGCAGTTCTTC; cdr3_aa: CASSQESGRMNEQFF; d_call: TRBD2; clone_size: many; j_call: TRBJ2-1; v_call: TRBV4-1
cdr3_nt: TGTGCCAGCAGCTATGGGACAGGGGCGAGGCAAGGGACCCAGTACTTC; cdr3_aa: CASSYGTGARQGTQYF; d_call: TRBD1; clone_size: .; j_call: TRBJ2-5; v_call: TRBV5-4
cdr3_nt: TGTGTCAGCACGCTCGGGCCGCTGAACACCGGGGAGCTGTTTTTT; cdr3_aa: CVSTLGPLNTGELFF; d_call: .; clone_size: .; j_call: TRBJ2-2; v_call: TRBV6-5
cdr3_nt: TGCAGTGCTAGAGATCGAGCGGGAGGGCAGGTAGATAAGCAGTATTTT; cdr3_aa: CSARDRAGGQVDKQYF; d_call: TRBD2; clone_size: .; j_call: TRBJ2-3; v_call: TRBV20-1
cdr3_nt: TGCGCCAGCAGCCAAGATTTCCACTACTCCTACAATGAGCAGTTCTTC; cdr3_aa: CASSQDFHYSYNEQFF; d_call: .; clone_size: many; j_call: TRBJ2-1; v_call: TRBV4-3
cdr3_nt: TGCAGTGCTAGAGGCCTGGACAGTAACTATGGCTACACCTTC; cdr3_aa: CSARGLDSNYGYTF; d_call: .; clone_size: many; j_call: TRBJ1-2; v_call: TRBV20-1
cdr3_nt: TGCAGCGTTGATGCAGTGGTGGACACTGGAGCTTTCTTT; cdr3_aa: CSVDAVVDTGAFF; d_call: .; clone_size: .; j_call: TRBJ1-1; v_call: TRBV29-1
cdr3_nt: TGTGCCAGCAGCTTACCGACCAGCAGGAGTCGCAATGAGCAGTTCTTC; cdr3_aa: CASSLPTSRSRNEQFF; d_call: .; clone_size: .; j_call: TRBJ2-1; v_call: TRBV11-1
cdr3_nt: TGTGCCAGCAGCCCCTGGACAGGGGAAAACACCGGGGAGCTGTTTTTT; cdr3_aa: CASSPWTGENTGELFF; d_call: TRBD1; clone_size: many; j_call: TRBJ2-2; v_call: TRBV6-1
cdr3_nt: TGCAGTGCTAGGGACCTGGGGGACTTCAACGAGCAGTTCTTC; cdr3_aa: CSARDLGDFNEQFF; d_call: .; clone_size: once; j_call: TRBJ2-1; v_call: TRBV20-1
cdr3_nt: TGCACCAGCAGTCCCAAGGCATCTGGGGGCTCGGGCTATGACTACACCTTC; cdr3_aa: CTSSPKASGGSGYDYTF; d_call: .; clone_size: .; j_call: TRBJ1-2; v_call: TRBV4-3
cdr3_nt: TGTGCCAGCACCCCGGGGGGGGCCCCCTACGAGCAGTACTTC; cdr3_aa: CASTPGGAPYEQYF; d_call: TRBD2; clone_size: few; j_call: TRBJ2-7; v_call: TRBV6-2/TRBV6-3
cdr3_nt: TGCGCCAGCAGCGAGGGAGACACCGGGGGGCTGTTTTTT; cdr3_aa: CASSEGDTGGLFF; d_call: .; clone_size: .; j_call: TRBJ2-2; v_call: TRBV10-1
cdr3_nt: TGTGCCAGCAGCTTTTCAAGACTAGCGGGAGGTTACGAGCAGTACTTC; cdr3_aa: CASSFSRLAGGYEQYF; d_call: TRBD2; clone_size: many; j_call: TRBJ2-7; v_call: TRBV7-8
cdr3_nt: TGCAGTGCTAGGGACAGTAATGGAAAACTGTTTTTT; cdr3_aa: CSARDSNGKLFF; d_call: .; clone_size: .; j_call: TRBJ1-4; v_call: TRBV20-1
cdr3_nt: TGTGCCAGCAGCGTCCGGGACGGAGGGGAGACCCAGTATTTC; cdr3_aa: CASSVRDGGETQYF; d_call: .; clone_size: .; j_call: TRBJ2-5; v_call: TRBV11-2
cdr3_nt: TGCAGTGCTAGGAAACCCGGGACAGGTGTAAGCTCCTACGAGCAGTACTTC; cdr3_aa: CSARKPGTGVSSYEQYF; d_call: TRBD1; clone_size: many; j_call: TRBJ2-7; v_call: TRBV20-1
cdr3_nt: TGTGCCAGCAGTGAAGACCCTAGCGGGAGTTATGAAGAGACCCAGTACTTC; cdr3_aa: CASSEDPSGSYEETQYF; d_call: TRBD2; clone_size: many; j_call: TRBJ2-5; v_call: TRBV6-1
cdr3_nt: TGCGCCAGCACCCTAGTTGGAGACAATGAGCACTTCTTC; cdr3_aa: CASTLVGDNEHFF; d_call: .; clone_size: .; j_call: TRBJ2-1; v_call: TRBV5-1
cdr3_nt: TGTGCCAACAGTCGGGGTTACAATGAGCAGTTCTTC; cdr3_aa: CANSRGYNEQFF; d_call: .; clone_size: few; j_call: TRBJ2-1; v_call: TRBV11-2
cdr3_nt: TGCGCCAGCAGCCCGGGACAGGACAACTACGAGCAGTACTTC; cdr3_aa: CASSPGQDNYEQYF; d_call: TRBD1; clone_size: few; j_call: TRBJ2-7; v_call: TRBV4-1
cdr3_nt: TGCAGTGCCGAGGCAGGCTCCTACGAGCAGTACTTC; cdr3_aa: CSAEAGSYEQYF; d_call: .; clone_size: .; j_call: TRBJ2-7; v_call: TRBV20-1
cdr3_nt: TGTGTCACCAGTGATAACAGGGTTATCGGGACCCAGCACTTC; cdr3_aa: CVTSDNRVIGTQHF; d_call: .; clone_size: .; j_call: TRBJ2-5; v_call: TRBV24-1
cdr3_nt: TGCAGCGTTGAAGAGGGGGGGGGGTATGGCTACACCTTC; cdr3_aa: CSVEEGGGYGYTF; d_call: .; clone_size: many; j_call: TRBJ1-2; v_call: TRBV29-1
cdr3_nt: TGCAGTGCTAGGAGACAGGGTTTCGCGAGCAATCAGCCCCGGCACTTT; cdr3_aa: CSARRQGFASNQPRHF; d_call: TRBD1; clone_size: .; j_call: TRBJ1-5; v_call: TRBV20-1
cdr3_nt: TGCTCCAGCAGCTCCGGGGTCTACAATGAGCAGTTCTTC; cdr3_aa: CSSSSGVYNEQFF; d_call: .; clone_size: .; j_call: TRBJ2-1; v_call: TRBV5-1
cdr3_nt: TGTGCCAGCAGCAGGGGACTAGAGCTACAAGAGACCCAGTACTTC; cdr3_aa: CASSRGLELQETQYF; d_call: TRBD2; clone_size: .; j_call: TRBJ2-5; v_call: TRBV7-9
cdr3_nt: TGTAGTGCTACTCCACATACGGAAGAGGCCCAGTACTTC; cdr3_aa: CSATPHTEEAQYF; d_call: .; clone_size: .; j_call: TRBJ2-5; v_call: TRBV20-1
cdr3_nt: TGCAGTGCTACGCTTAGCGGGGCGAGGTCCGAGCAGTACTTC; cdr3_aa: CSATLSGARSEQYF; d_call: TRBD2; clone_size: many; j_call: TRBJ2-7; v_call: TRBV20-1
cdr3_nt: TGCACTGCTAAGACTAGCGGGGGGTACAATGAGCAATTCTTC; cdr3_aa: CTAKTSGGYNEQFF; d_call: TRBD2; clone_size: .; j_call: TRBJ2-1; v_call: TRBV20-1
cdr3_nt: TGTGCAAGCAGGGGTGGGGCTCAGGACACTGATCAGCCCCAGCATTTT; cdr3_aa: CASRGGAQDTDQPQHF; d_call: .; clone_size: .; j_call: TRBJ1-5; v_call: TRBV5-5
cdr3_nt: TGCACCAGCTGGGTACAGGGGGGCAATGAGCAGTTCTTC; cdr3_aa: CTSWVQGGNEQFF; d_call: .; clone_size: .; j_call: TRBJ2-1; v_call: TRBV1
cdr3_nt: TGTGCCACCAGTGTCCCTGCTTGGGGGGACAGGGACACCGGGGAGCTGTTTTTT; cdr3_aa: CATSVPAWGDRDTGELFF; d_call: TRBD1; clone_size: once; j_call: TRBJ2-2; v_call: TRBV24-1
cdr3_nt: TGCAGTGCTTGGGACCCATTCGGAGCGAGGCCCCAGCATTTT; cdr3_aa: CSAWDPFGARPQHF; d_call: .; clone_size: many; j_call: TRBJ1-5; v_call: TRBV20-1
cdr3_nt: TGCGTCAGCAGCCAAGAAGAGGTAGGCAGGGACAGGCAGTACTTC; cdr3_aa: CVSSQEEVGRDRQYF; d_call: TRBD1; clone_size: .; j_call: TRBJ2-7; v_call: TRBV4-1
cdr3_nt: TGCAGTGCTATTCCGGACATGAGGCCTGAAGCTTTCTTT; cdr3_aa: CSAIPDMRPEAFF; d_call: .; clone_size: few; j_call: TRBJ1-1; v_call: TRBV20-1
cdr3_nt: TGCAGTGCTAGGACGGTACAGGGGAATCAGCCCCAGCATTTT; cdr3_aa: CSARTVQGNQPQHF; d_call: TRBD1; clone_size: .; j_call: TRBJ1-5; v_call: TRBV20-1
cdr3_nt: TGTGCCAGCAATTCCCCCATTGCGGTGAAGAGCTCCTACAATGAGCAGTTCTTC; cdr3_aa: CASNSPIAVKSSYNEQFF; d_call: .; clone_size: .; j_call: TRBJ2-1; v_call: TRBV28
cdr3_nt: TGTGCCTGGAGTCCCCGGACAGGGGGCTCCTACGAGCAGTACTTC; cdr3_aa: CAWSPRTGGSYEQYF; d_call: TRBD1; clone_size: .; j_call: TRBJ2-7; v_call: TRBV6-1
cdr3_nt: TGTGTCAGCATCGACACGGCGAACACTGAAGCTGTCTTT; cdr3_aa: CVSIDTANTEAVF; d_call: .; clone_size: .; j_call: TRBJ1-1; v_call: TRBV12-3/TRBV12-4
cdr3_nt: TGCAGTGCTAGGGAGTGGACGGTTAATTCACCCCTCCACTTT; cdr3_aa: CSAREWTVNSPLHF; d_call: .; clone_size: .; j_call: TRBJ1-6; v_call: TRBV20-1